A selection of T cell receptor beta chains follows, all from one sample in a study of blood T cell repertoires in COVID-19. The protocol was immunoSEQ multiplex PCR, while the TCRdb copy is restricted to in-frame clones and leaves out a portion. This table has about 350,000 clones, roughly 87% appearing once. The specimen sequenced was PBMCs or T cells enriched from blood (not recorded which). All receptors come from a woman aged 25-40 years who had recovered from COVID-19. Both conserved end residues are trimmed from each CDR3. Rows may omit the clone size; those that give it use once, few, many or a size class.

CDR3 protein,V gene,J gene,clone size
ASKRSLIRDRGRTTYEQY,TRBV2,TRBJ2-7,-
ASSLVNWDRGNSPLH,TRBV11-2,TRBJ1-6,-
ASSPPSRGFNEQF,TRBV18,TRBJ2-1,few
ASSLTPGQANTGELF,TRBV7-9,TRBJ2-2,-
ASSRGSGTANYGYT,TRBV5-1,TRBJ1-2,-
ASYSPGDNSGTEAF,TRBV7-9,TRBJ1-1,few
ASSSIGQVGGYGYT,TRBV7-9,TRBJ1-2,few
ASRAEPSSGNTIY,TRBV5-1,TRBJ1-3,few
ASSQGGSGSTDTQY,TRBV4-3,TRBJ2-3,-
ASTPPGTSGGYNEQF,TRBV6-2/TRBV6-3,TRBJ2-1,-
ASSIWDIQHTGELF,TRBV28,TRBJ2-2,few
ASSQGGTGFAEQY,TRBV4-3,TRBJ2-7,once
ASSANRYIDGELF,TRBV19,TRBJ2-2,-
ASSLHFRETQY,TRBV28,TRBJ2-5,once
ASSPQGQGALTGYT,TRBV5-1,TRBJ1-2,few
ASSGDRGAFPNYGYT,TRBV9,TRBJ1-2,-
ASSSAERTGTDTQY,TRBV19,TRBJ2-3,-
ASTPTSGGSLPRDEQF,TRBV7-8,TRBJ2-1,-
ASSTRQGMNTEAF,TRBV7-9,TRBJ1-1,-
ASSYQGGPPSGEQY,TRBV6-5,TRBJ2-7,-
ASSESGGGVDEQF,TRBV10-1,TRBJ2-1,-
SVEKTVLYGYT,TRBV29-1,TRBJ1-2,-
ASSPRSQGGGGAF,TRBV18,TRBJ1-1,-
ASSDGQTQYNSPLH,TRBV10-2,TRBJ1-6,-
ASSASAPGTPLH,TRBV11-2,TRBJ1-6,once
ASSYSRGFGTGNQPQH,TRBV6-2/TRBV6-3,TRBJ1-5,-
ASSIRDRGPDTQY,TRBV7-9,TRBJ2-3,-
ASSRTGGGNEQF,TRBV7-9,TRBJ2-1,-
ASSGSAYEQY,TRBV10-2,TRBJ2-7,-
SVGPDTNTEAF,TRBV29-1,TRBJ1-1,-
ASSGTGGADTQY,TRBV6-4,TRBJ2-3,-
ASSEALVTTYEQY,TRBV2,TRBJ2-7,few
ASSLSTVSFGEQY,TRBV28,TRBJ2-7,once
ASTTRDNEQF,TRBV12-3/TRBV12-4,TRBJ2-1,-
ASSPLNYGYT,TRBV12-3/TRBV12-4,TRBJ1-2,-
ASSHREETQY,TRBV14,TRBJ2-5,-
ATSVSSGGAYNEQF,TRBV24-1,TRBJ2-1,-
ASSLVPLGGTGELF,TRBV5-1,TRBJ2-2,-
ASSKMGGQGDTDTQY,TRBV21-1,TRBJ2-3,-
ASSWDRGQQPQH,TRBV28,TRBJ1-5,medium-sized
ASSEFGTGVGYT,TRBV6-1,TRBJ1-2,-
ASTQGQGAGELF,TRBV2,TRBJ2-2,-
ASSSLDRGSQETQY,TRBV11-2,TRBJ2-5,-
AGGEINYGYT,TRBV6-5,TRBJ1-2,-
ASSETGTYGYT,TRBV2,TRBJ1-2,-
ASSKDYRALSYEQY,TRBV21-1,TRBJ2-7,-
ASSLVGATSVSGELF,TRBV5-1,TRBJ2-2,-